The 18 T cell receptor beta chains below come from one sample, sequenced in a study of beta chain features in type 1 diabetes. These TCRs are of unknown antigen specificity. Expressed TCRB transcripts were sequenced because the entire RNA isolate underwent reverse transcription. Repertoires were generated with immunoSEQ multiplex PCR, while TCRdb's copy carries only in-frame clones and drops some. The sample contains more than 120,000 clones, 10% to 15% of which appear only once. Study conclusions and caveats: Researchers report that Type 1 diabetes patients had moderately but significantly shorter TCRB CDR3s across all four CD4+ subsets.

Sequencing used central memory CD4+ T cells from blood. These receptors were collected from a man younger than 35 with type 1 diabetes.

This chain connects TRBV14 to TRBJ1-1, with 9 bases lining up with TRBD1. The germline gives CDR1 SGHDN, CDR2 FVKESK. J gave up 3 bases and V 4 bases, and 3 bases lay outside the gene matches. The CDR3 runs to 14 residues. CDR3 DNA sequence: TGTGCCAGCAGCCTGACAGGGGGAGACACTGAAGCTTTCTTT. Protein: CASSLTGGDTEAFF.

Concerning this clone itself: Given a much more abundant clone one base away, this may be a read error. This CDR3 is also generated by other DNA sequences in the sample. The CDR3 loop reads CAWSRDSNQPQHF. The CDR3 region has the DNA TGTGCCTGGAGCAGGGACAGCAATCAGCCCCAGCATTTT. The V gene is TRBV30, the J gene TRBJ1-5, with D possibly TRBD1 on 5 matching bases. With 3 bases removed from V and 1 base from J, the gap between germline ends came to 7 bases. Germline values: CDR1 GTSNPN, CDR2 SVGIG (reference sequence). This CDR3 is 13 amino acids long. The full variable domain, rest sourced from reference TRBV30 and TRBJ1-5, is SQTIHQWPATLVQPVGSPLSLECTVEGTSNPNLYWYRQAAGRGLQLLFYSVGIGQISSEVPQNLSASRPQDRQFILSSKKLLLSDSGFYLCAWSRDSNQPQHFGDGTRLSIL.

The chain combines TRBV28 with TRBJ1-1, with no clear D. Per the germline V gene, CDR1 is MDHEN and CDR2 is SYDVKM. The CDR3 has 14 residues. The V end was cut by 5 bases, the J end by 4 bases, with 14 bases between. The CDR3 reads CASSPDQLGTEAFF. The DNA of the CDR3 is TGTGCCAGCAGTCCCGACCAACTTGGCACTGAAGCTTTCTTT.

This clone was counted only a few times. The chain carries TRBV28 and TRBJ2-7; the D gene could be TRBD1 or TRBD2 (5 bases each). V lost 5 bases, J lost 9 bases, and 20 bases lay in between. Germline V gene lookup returns CDR1 MDHEN and CDR2 SYDVKM. This CDR3 is built from 14 residues. The CDR3: CASSAGRQRVWQYF. For the CDR3, the DNA is TGTGCCAGCAGTGCCGGTCGACAGAGGGTATGGCAGTACTTC.

The rearrangement links TRBV19 to TRBJ1-2; no reliable D call. The CDR3 is 11 residues long. With 0 bases removed from V and 8 bases from J, the gap between germline ends came to 4 bases. CDR1 is LNHDA, CDR2 SQIVND, per germline (reference sequence). The CDR3 here is CASSIDIGYTF. The CDR3 region has the DNA TGTGCCAGTAGTATAGATATAGGCTACACCTTC.

This clone was counted only a few times. The V and J genes are TRBV10-3 and TRBJ1-3; D is unresolved. Trimming cost V 3 bases and J 0 bases, with 12 bases left between them. Germline V lookup: CDR1 ENHRY, CDR2 SYGVKD. The CDR3 is made up of 16 amino acids. For the CDR3, the DNA is TGTGCCATCAGTGAAATTCGGATCAACTCTGGAAACACCATATATTTT. It specifies CAISEIRINSGNTIYF.

This clone was picked up a small number of times. Other DNA sequences of this sample code for an identical CDR3. The CDR3 bases are TGTGCCAGCAGCCGAAGTGGGGGAGAGACCCAGTACTTC. As protein: CASSRSGGETQYF. The chain employs TRBV7-7 and TRBJ2-5; D assignment may be TRBD1 or TRBD2 (5 bases each). The germline V and J ends were trimmed by 5 bases and 4 bases, with 11 bases remaining between them. The CDR3 is 13 residues long. The V gene's germline CDR1 is SSHAT and CDR2 FNYEAQ (reference sequence).

V and J are TRBV6-1 and TRBJ2-3; no clear D. Per germline, CDR1 MNHNS and CDR2 SASEGT. The CDR3 totals 15 residues. V was pared by 1 base and J by 3 bases, with 11 bases between. The CDR3: CASSEGWVGTDTQYF. The CDR3 DNA is TGTGCCAGCAGTGAAGGGTGGGTGGGGACAGATACGCAGTATTTT.

This clone showed up just a few times. A read error may produce the germline difference seen at one junction end. The V call is TRBV29-1, the J call TRBJ2-2; a weak D match, TRBD2 (5 bases). This CDR3 spans 14 amino acids. Germline CDR1 and CDR2: SQVTM and ANQGSEA. The CDR3 region has the DNA TGCAGCGTCGAAGAGGGTCCGAGGACCGGGGAGCTGTTTTTT. Protein product: CSVEEGPRTGELFF.

This sequence joins TRBV15 and TRBJ2-5, with unresolved D. The CDR3 extends over 17 amino acids. The V gene's germline CDR1 is LNHNV and CDR2 YYDKDF (reference sequence). V lost 0 bases, J lost 4 bases, and 18 bases lay in between. CDR3 residues: CATSRDGSIQDAETQYF. The CDR3, as DNA: TGTGCCACCAGCAGAGATGGTAGTATCCAGGACGCAGAGACCCAGTACTTC.

The sample holds a few counts of this clone. The chain is built from TRBV2 and TRBJ1-4, with a tentative D call TRBD1 (5 bases). Deletions cut 4 bases from V and 7 bases from J, with 13 bases between. This CDR3 contains 14 residues. From germline, CDR1 is SNHLY and CDR2 FYNNEI. DNA of the CDR3: TGTGCCAGCAGTGGAGGGGATCTTCCTGAAAAACTGTTTTTT. This sequence encodes CASSGGDLPEKLFF. Complete variable domain (other parts from reference TRBV2 and TRBJ1-4): EPEVTQTPSHQVTQMGQEVILRCVPISNHLYFYWYRQILGQKVEFLVSFYNNEISEKSEIFDDQFSVERPDGSNFTLKIRSTKLEDSAMYFCASSGGDLPEKLFFGSGTQLSVL.

This clone was counted between two and nine times. The chain employs TRBV6-5 and TRBJ1-1; TRBD1 might be the D (5 bases). Germline assignment: CDR1 MNHEY and CDR2 SVGAGI. This CDR3 is built from 14 residues. V lost 6 bases to trimming and J lost 1 base, with 12 bases between them. Here the CDR3 reads CASRSRVTNTEAFF. CDR3 nucleotides: TGTGCCAGCAGAAGCAGGGTCACGAACACTGAAGCTTTCTTT.

The chain has TRBV7-6 and TRBJ1-5; 10 nucleotides line up with TRBD1. V was pared by 4 bases and J by 7 bases, with 7 bases of the junction left unmatched. The CDR3 is 15 residues long. Germline V lookup: CDR1 SGHVS, CDR2 FNYEAQ. CDR3 residues: CASSSDRGRWQPQHF. The CDR3 DNA is TGTGCCAGCAGCTCCGACAGGGGGCGTTGGCAGCCCCAGCATTTT.

This chain connects TRBV6-6 to TRBJ2-2; the D gene is possibly TRBD1 (6 bases). The CDR3 has 15 residues. CDR1 MNHNY and CDR2 SVGAGI come from the germline V gene (reference sequence). V was trimmed by 6 bases and J by 7 bases, leaving 18 bases between them. The CDR3 region is CASSKLQGKGGELFF. DNA for the CDR3: TGTGCCAGCAGCAAATTACAGGGAAAAGGCGGGGAGCTGTTTTTT.

V gene TRBV4-1 combines with J gene TRBJ2-2, with 12 nucleotides matching TRBD2. CDR3 length equals 18 residues. Germline V gene sequence: CDR1 MGHRA, CDR2 YSYEKL. V lost 0 bases to trimming and J lost 4 bases; unmatched junction nucleotides: 6. CDR3 coding DNA: TGCGCCAGCAGCCAAGACCCGACTAGCGGGGGCCCCACCGGGGAGCTGTTTTTT. Translated: CASSQDPTSGGPTGELFF.

The gene calls are TRBV27 and TRBJ2-7; perhaps TRBD2 as D (7 bases). This CDR3 has 15 residues. Trimming pared 3 bases from V and 1 base from J, leaving 13 bases between. Per germline, CDR1 MNHEY and CDR2 SMNVEV (reference sequence). DNA of the CDR3: TGTGCCAGCAGTTTTTGGGGGGGGCAATCCTACGAGCAGTACTTC. It specifies CASSFWGGQSYEQYF.

The chain carries TRBV5-1 and TRBJ2-7; 13 bases line up with TRBD2. Per the germline V gene, CDR1 is SGHRS and CDR2 is YFSETQ. The CDR3 consists of 18 residues. The V gene end was trimmed by 7 bases and the J gene end by 4 bases; junction bases not matched to a gene: 17. The CDR3 is CASATSTSGGALGYEQYF. The CDR3 region has the DNA TGCGCCAGCGCCACGAGCACTAGCGGGGGGGCTCTCGGGTACGAGCAGTACTTC.

CDR3 region: CASSLVGQVGGYTF. The CDR3 coding sequence is TGTGCCAGCAGTTTGGTGGGTCAGGTGGGTGGCTACACCTTC. The chain has TRBV27 and TRBJ1-2; D call uncertain. Germline V lookup: CDR1 MNHEY, CDR2 SMNVEV (reference sequence). V lost 3 bases and J lost 7, with 15 bases in between. This CDR3 spans 14 amino acids.